Detailed here is one T cell receptor beta chain. The assay was immunoSEQ multiplex PCR, and TCRdb's table has in-frame clones only and misses some. Among roughly 73,000 clones listed, around 81% were seen once. The CDR3 consists of 16 residues. V was shortened by 5 bases and J by 5 bases, with 20 bases between the two germline ends. Germline assignment: CDR1 SGHKS and CDR2 YYEKEE (reference sequence). The record originates from a study of blood T cell repertoires in COVID-19. Sequenced sample: peripheral blood. The chain is built from TRBV5-5 and TRBJ1-5, with D possibly TRBD1 on 6 matching bases. This clonotype was obtained from a woman between 65 and 79 years old with acute or convalescent COVID-19. The DNA of the CDR3 is TGTGCCAGCAGGGGAGGGTACCAGGGGCTAGATCAGCCCCAGCATTTT. It yields the protein CASRGGYQGLDQPQHF.